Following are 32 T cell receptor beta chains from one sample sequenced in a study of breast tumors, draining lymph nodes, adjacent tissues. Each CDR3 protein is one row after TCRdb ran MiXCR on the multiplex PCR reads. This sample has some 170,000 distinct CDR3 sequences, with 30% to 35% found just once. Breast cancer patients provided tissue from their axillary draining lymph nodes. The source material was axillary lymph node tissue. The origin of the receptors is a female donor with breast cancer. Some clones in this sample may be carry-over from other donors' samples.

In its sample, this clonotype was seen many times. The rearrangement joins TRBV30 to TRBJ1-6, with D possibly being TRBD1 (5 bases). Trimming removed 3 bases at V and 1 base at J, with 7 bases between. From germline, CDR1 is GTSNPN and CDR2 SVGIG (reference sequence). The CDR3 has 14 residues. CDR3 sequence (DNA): TGTGCCTGGAGGGGACCGTCCTATAATTCACCCCTCCACTTT. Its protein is CAWRGPSYNSPLHF.

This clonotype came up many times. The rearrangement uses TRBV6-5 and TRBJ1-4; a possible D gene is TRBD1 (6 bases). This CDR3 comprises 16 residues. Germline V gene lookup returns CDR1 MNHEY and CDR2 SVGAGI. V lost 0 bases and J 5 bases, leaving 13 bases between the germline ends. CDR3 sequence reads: CASSYSGQTPNEKLFF. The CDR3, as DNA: TGTGCCAGCAGTTACTCGGGACAAACGCCGAATGAAAAACTGTTTTTT.

The CDR3 nucleotides read TGTGCCTGGGCAACAGGGGTGGGGAGCTACACCTTC. Its protein product is CAWATGVGSYTF. The genes are TRBV30 and TRBJ1-2; 7 bases are a match to TRBD1. The V gene's germline CDR1 is GTSNPN and CDR2 SVGIG (reference sequence). V gave up 5 bases and J gave up 9 bases; unmatched junction bases: 9. This CDR3 is 12 amino acids long. The full variable domain, in which reference TRBV30 and TRBJ1-2 provide the parts outside the CDR3, is SQTIHQWPATLVQPVGSPLSLECTVEGTSNPNLYWYRQAAGRGLQLLFYSVGIGQISSEVPQNLSASRPQDRQFILSSKKLLLSDSGFYLCAWATGVGSYTFGSGTRLTVV.

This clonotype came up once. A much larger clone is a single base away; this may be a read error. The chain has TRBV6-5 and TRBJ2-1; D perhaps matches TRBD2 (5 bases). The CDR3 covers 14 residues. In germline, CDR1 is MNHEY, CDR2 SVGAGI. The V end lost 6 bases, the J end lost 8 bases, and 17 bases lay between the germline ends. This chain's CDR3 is CASRASRYSYEQFF. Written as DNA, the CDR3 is TGTGCCAGCAGGGCTAGCAGATACTCGTATGAGCAGTTCTTC.

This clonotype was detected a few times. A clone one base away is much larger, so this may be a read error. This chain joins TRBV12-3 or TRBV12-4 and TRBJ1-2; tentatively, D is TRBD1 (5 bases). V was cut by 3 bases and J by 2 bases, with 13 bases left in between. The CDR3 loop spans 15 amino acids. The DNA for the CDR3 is TGTGCCAGCAGTTTCGGCGTCAGGGAGAACTATGGCTACACCTTC. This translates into CASSFGVRENYGYTF.

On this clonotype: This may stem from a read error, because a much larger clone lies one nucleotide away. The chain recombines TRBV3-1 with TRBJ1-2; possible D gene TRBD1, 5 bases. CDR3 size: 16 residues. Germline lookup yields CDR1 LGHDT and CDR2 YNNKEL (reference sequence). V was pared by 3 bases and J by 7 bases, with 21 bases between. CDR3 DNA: TGTGCCAGCAGCCATCTCGGGCGGAGGGGTCTGGGTGGCTACACCTTC. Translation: CASSHLGRRGLGGYTF.

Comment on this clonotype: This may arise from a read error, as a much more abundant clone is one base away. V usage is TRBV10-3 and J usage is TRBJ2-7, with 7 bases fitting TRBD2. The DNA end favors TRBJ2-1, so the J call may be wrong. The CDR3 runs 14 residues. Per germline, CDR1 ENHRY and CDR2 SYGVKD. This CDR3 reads CAISLAGELNEQFF. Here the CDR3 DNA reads TGTGCCATCAGTCTGGCGGGAGAGCTCAATGAGCAGTTCTTC.

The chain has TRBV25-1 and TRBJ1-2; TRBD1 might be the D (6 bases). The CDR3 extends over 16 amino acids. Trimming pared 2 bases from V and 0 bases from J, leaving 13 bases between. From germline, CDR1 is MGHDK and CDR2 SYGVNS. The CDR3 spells CASSERGGIANYGYTF. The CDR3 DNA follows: TGTGCCAGCAGTGAACGAGGGGGAATAGCTAACTATGGCTACACCTTC.

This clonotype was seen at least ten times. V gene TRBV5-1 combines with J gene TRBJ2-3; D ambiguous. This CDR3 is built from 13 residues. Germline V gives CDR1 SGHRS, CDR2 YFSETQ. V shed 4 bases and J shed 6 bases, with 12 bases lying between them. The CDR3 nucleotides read TGCGCCAGCAGCGGTATTACTCAGGATACGCAGTATTTT. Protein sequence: CASSGITQDTQYF.

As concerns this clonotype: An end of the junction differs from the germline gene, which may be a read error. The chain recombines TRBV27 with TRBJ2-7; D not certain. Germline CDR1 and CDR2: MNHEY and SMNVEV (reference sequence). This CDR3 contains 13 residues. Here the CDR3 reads CASSLARSYKQYF. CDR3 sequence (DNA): TGTGCCAGCAGTTTGGCAAGGTCCTACAAGCAGTACTTC.

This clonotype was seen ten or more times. CDR3 amino acids: CASSHLLIKGSEKLFF. The CDR3 region has the DNA TGCGCCAGCAGCCATCTCCTGATAAAGGGGTCTGAAAAACTGTTTTTT. The genes are TRBV4-1 and TRBJ1-4; weak D call: TRBD1 (5 bases). CDR1 is MGHRA and CDR2 is YSYEKL in the germline V gene. V dropped 3 bases and J dropped 7 bases, with 18 bases sitting between them. This CDR3 has 16 amino acids.

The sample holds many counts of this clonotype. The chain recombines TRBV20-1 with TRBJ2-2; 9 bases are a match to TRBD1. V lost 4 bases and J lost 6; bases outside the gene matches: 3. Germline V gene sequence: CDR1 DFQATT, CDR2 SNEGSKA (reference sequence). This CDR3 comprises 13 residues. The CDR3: CSAIRQGAGELFF. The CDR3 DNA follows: TGCAGTGCTATACGACAGGGGGCCGGGGAGCTGTTTTTT.

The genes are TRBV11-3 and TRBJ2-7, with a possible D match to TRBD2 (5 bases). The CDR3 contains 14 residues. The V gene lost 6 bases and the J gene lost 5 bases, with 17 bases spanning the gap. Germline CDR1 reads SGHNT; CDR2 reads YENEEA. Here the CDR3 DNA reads TGTGCCAGCAGTCATATGGGGAGTTCCCACGAGCAGTACTTC. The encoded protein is CASSHMGSSHEQYF.

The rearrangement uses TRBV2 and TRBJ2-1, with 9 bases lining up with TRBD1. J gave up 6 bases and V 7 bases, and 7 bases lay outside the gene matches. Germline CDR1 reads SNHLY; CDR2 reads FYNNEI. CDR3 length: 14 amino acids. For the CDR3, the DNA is TGTGCCAGCATGGGCGGGACAGGGATCAATGAGCAGTTCTTC. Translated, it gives CASMGGTGINEQFF. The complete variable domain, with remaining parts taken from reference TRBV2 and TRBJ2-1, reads EPEVTQTPSHQVTQMGQEVILRCVPISNHLYFYWYRQILGQKVEFLVSFYNNEISEKSEIFDDQFSVERPDGSNFTLKIRSTKLEDSAMYFCASMGGTGINEQFFGPGTRLTVL.

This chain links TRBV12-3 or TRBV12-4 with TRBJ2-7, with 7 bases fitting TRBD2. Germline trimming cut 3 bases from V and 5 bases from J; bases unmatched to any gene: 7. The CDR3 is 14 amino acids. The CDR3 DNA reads TGTGCCAGCAGTTTGAGGGAGGGGAAGGACGAGCAGTACTTC. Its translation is CASSLREGKDEQYF.

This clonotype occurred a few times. The CDR3 protein is CASSPHGTAKNIQYF. The CDR3 DNA is TGCGCCAGCAGCCCCCACGGGACGGCTAAAAACATTCAGTACTTC. The chain employs TRBV5-1 and TRBJ2-4, with D perhaps given as TRBD1 or TRBD2 (5 bases each). Trimming cost V 4 bases and J 4 bases, with 15 bases left between them. The germline V gene has CDR1 SGHRS and CDR2 YFSETQ. This CDR3 spans 15 amino acids.

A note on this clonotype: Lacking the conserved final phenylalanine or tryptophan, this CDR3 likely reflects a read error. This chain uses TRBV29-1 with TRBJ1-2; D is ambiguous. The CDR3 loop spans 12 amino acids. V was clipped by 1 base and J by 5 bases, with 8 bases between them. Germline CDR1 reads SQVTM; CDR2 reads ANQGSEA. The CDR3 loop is CSVEGRGYGYTS. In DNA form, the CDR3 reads TGCAGCGTTGAAGGTCGAGGGTATGGCTACACCTCC.

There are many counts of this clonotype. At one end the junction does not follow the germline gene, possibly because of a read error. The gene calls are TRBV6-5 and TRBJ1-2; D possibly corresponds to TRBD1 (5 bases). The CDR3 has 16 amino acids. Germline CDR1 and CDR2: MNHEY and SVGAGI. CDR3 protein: CASSHSLGGGLYGYTF. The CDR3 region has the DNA TGTGCCAGCAGTCACTCGTTGGGCGGGGGTCTCTATGGCTACACCTTC.

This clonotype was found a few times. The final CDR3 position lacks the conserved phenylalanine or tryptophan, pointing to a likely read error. CDR3 sequence reads: CASSLGGLGETQYL. The CDR3 region has the DNA TGTGCCAGCAGCTTGGGGGGGTTGGGAGAGACCCAGTACCTC. This chain connects TRBV7-6 to TRBJ2-5; 7 bases agree with TRBD2. From germline, CDR1 is SGHVS and CDR2 FNYEAQ. The ends lost 3 bases at V and 4 bases at J; junction bases unmatched: 5. CDR3 size: 14 residues.

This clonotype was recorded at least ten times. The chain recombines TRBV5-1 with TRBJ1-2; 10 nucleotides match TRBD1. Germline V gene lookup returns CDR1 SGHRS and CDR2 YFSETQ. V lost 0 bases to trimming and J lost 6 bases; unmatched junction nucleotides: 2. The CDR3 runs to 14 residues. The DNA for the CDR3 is TGCGCCAGCAGCTTGGCCGGGACAGGGGATGGCTACACCTTC. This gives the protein CASSLAGTGDGYTF.

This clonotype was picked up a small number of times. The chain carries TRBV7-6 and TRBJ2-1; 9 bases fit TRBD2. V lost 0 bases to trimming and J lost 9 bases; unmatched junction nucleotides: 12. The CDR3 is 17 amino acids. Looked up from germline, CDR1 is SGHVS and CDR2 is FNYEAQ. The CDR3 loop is CASSLAHPGTSYGEQFF. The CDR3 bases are TGTGCCAGCAGCTTAGCGCATCCCGGGACTAGCTACGGTGAGCAGTTCTTC.

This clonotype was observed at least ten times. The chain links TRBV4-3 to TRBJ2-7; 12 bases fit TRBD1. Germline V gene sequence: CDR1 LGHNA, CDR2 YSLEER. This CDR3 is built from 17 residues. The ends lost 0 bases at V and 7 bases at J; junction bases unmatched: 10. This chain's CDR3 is CASSQDGPGQGAREQYF. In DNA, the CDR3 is TGCGCCAGCAGCCAAGATGGCCCGGGACAGGGGGCGAGGGAGCAGTACTTC.

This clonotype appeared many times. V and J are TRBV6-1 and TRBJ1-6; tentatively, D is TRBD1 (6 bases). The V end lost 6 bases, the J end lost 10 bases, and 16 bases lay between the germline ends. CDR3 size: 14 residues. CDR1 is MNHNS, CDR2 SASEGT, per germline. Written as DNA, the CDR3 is TGTGCCAGCAGAGGTACAGGGTTTGAATCACCCCTCCACTTT. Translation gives CASRGTGFESPLHF.

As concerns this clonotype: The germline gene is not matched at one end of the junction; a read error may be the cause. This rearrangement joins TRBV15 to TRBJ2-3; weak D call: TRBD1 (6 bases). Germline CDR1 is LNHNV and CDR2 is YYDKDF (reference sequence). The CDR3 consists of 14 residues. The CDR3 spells CTTSRERDTDSQYF. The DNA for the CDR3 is TGTACCACCAGCAGAGAAAGGGACACAGATTCGCAGTATTTT.

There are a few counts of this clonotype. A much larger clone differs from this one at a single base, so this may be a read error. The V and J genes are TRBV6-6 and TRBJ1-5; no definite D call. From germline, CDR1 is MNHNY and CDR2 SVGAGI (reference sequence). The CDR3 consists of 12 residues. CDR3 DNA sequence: TGTGCCAGCAGTCACTCGAATCAGCCCCAGCATTTT. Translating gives CASSHSNQPQHF.

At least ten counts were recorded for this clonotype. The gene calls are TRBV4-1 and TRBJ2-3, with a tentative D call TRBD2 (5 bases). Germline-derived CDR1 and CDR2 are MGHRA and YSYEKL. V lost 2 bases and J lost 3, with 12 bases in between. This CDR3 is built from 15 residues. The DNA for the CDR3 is TGCGCCAGCAGCCAATTCGGCGGGTGGACAGATACGCAGTATTTT. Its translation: CASSQFGGWTDTQYF.

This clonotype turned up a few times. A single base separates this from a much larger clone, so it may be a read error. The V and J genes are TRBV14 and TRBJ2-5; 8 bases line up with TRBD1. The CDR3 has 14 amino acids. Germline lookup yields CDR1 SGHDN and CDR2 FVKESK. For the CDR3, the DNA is TGTGCCAGCAGTCCACAGGGGGTCCGGGAGACCCAGTCCTTC. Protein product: CASSPQGVRETQSF.

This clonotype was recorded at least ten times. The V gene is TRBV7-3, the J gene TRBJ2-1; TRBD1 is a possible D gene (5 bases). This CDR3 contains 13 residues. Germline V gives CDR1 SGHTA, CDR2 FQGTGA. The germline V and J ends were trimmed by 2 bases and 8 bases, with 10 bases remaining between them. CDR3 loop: CASSLVQGDEQFF. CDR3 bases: TGTGCCAGCAGCTTAGTGCAGGGCGATGAGCAGTTCTTC.

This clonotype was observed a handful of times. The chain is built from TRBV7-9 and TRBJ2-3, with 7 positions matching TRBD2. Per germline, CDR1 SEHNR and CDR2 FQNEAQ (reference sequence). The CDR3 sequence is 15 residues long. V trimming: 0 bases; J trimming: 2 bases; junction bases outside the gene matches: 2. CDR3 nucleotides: TGTGCCAGCAGCTTAGCGGGAGGGGTCACAGATACGCAGTATTTT. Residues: CASSLAGGVTDTQYF.

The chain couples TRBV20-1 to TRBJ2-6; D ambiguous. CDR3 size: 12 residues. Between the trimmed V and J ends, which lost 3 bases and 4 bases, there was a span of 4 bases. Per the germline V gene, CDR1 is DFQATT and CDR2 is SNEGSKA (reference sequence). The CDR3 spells CSARGGANVLTF. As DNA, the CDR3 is TGCAGTGCTAGGGGGGGGGCCAACGTCCTGACTTTC.

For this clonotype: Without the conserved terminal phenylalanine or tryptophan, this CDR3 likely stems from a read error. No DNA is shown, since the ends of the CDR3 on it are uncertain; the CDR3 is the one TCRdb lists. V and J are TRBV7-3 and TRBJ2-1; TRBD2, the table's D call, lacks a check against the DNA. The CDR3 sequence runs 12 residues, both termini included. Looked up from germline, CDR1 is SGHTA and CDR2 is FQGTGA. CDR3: CASSSGLSPGIL.

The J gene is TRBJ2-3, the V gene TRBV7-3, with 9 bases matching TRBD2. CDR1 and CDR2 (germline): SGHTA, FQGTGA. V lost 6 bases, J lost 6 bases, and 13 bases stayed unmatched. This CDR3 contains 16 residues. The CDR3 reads CASRPGRGGARDTQYF. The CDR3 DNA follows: TGTGCCAGCAGGCCCGGACGCGGGGGGGCGCGTGATACGCAGTATTTT. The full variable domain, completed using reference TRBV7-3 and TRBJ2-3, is GAGVSQTPSNKVTEKGKYVELRCDPISGHTALYWYRQSLGQGPEFLIYFQGTGAADDSGLPNDRFFAVRPEGSVSTLKIQRTERGDSAVYLCASRPGRGGARDTQYFGPGTRLTVL.